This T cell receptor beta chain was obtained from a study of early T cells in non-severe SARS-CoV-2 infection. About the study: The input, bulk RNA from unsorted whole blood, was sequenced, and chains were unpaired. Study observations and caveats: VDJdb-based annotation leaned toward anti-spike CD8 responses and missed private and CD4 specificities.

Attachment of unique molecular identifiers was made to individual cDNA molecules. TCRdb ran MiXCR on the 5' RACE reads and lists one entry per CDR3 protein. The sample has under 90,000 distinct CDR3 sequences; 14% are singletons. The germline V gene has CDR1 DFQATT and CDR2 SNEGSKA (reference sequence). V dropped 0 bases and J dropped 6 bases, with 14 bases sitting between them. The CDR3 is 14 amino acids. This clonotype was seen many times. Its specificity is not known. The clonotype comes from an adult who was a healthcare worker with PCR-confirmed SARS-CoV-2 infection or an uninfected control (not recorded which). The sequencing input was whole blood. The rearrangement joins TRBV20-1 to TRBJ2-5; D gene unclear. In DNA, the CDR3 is TGCAGTGCTAGAGATCCGTCCAGCGAGAAGACCCAGTACTTC. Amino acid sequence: CSARDPSSEKTQYF.